This T cell receptor (beta chain) was recorded in a study of T cell responses to AZD1222 COVID-19 vaccine. As to this clone: Antigen specificity is unknown.

Sequencing was performed with immunoSEQ multiplex PCR; in TCRdb, only in-frame clones are kept and a portion is missing. The sample comprises about 120,000 clones, 88% of which are singletons, and 3.5% rests with the top ten. Germline V gives CDR1 MNHEY, CDR2 SVGAGI. The CDR3 consists of 15 residues. Trimming took off 2 bases at V and 7 bases at J, with 14 bases between the two ends. The study, taken as a whole, reports: White British ancestry dominated among donors, who included more females, and clonal diversity was possibly underestimated.

Second doses that came at about 4 or about 12 weeks were put together. The chain combines TRBV6-5 with TRBJ2-2; perhaps TRBD1 as D (5 bases). The input for sequencing was peripheral blood, taken 28 days after the second AZD1222 dose. The clonotype was recovered from an adult who received the AZD1222 COVID-19 vaccine. The CDR3 DNA follows: TGTGCCAGCAGTTACCGGTCGACAGTAATCGGGGAGCTGTTTTTT. Residues: CASSYRSTVIGELFF.